The rows below give T cell receptor beta chains drawn from one sample of a study of T cell responses to AZD1222 COVID-19 vaccine. This table comes from immunoSEQ multiplex PCR, and its TCRdb copy is limited to in-frame clones, with some not included. In the table there are about 86,000 clones, roughly 80% of which are singletons. The source material was peripheral blood, sampled on day 0 of AZD1222 vaccination. The receptors derive from an adult in good health. Each CDR3 is given with its conserved first and last residue. The D gene is left open where the match is weak. A clone size is listed for some rows: how often the clone was seen (once, few, many), or a class if it is expanded.

clone size | D gene | J gene | V gene | CDR3 protein | CDR3 DNA
. | . | TRBJ2-7 | TRBV28 | CASLQRGRPYEQYF | TGTGCCAGCCTACAGAGGGGCCGGCCCTACGAGCAGTACTTC
. | . | TRBJ2-5 | TRBV4-2 | CASSHGLQETQYF | TGTGCCAGCAGCCACGGGCTGCAAGAGACCCAGTACTTC
. | . | TRBJ2-6 | TRBV5-3 | CARSFSGANVLTF | TGTGCCAGAAGCTTCTCTGGGGCCAACGTCCTGACTTTC
once | . | TRBJ2-1 | TRBV10-1 | CASSEGYNEQFF | TGCGCCAGCAGTGAGGGCTACAATGAGCAGTTCTTC
. | TRBD1 | TRBJ2-7 | TRBV6-5 | CASSSPGQGFPYEQYF | TGTGCCAGCAGTTCTCCGGGACAGGGTTTCCCCTACGAGCAGTACTTC
. | . | TRBJ2-2 | TRBV10-3 | CAISDRQANTGELFF | TGTGCCATCAGTGATCGCCAAGCGAACACCGGGGAGCTGTTTTTT
. | . | TRBJ1-1 | TRBV5-5 | CASSLVAVLNTEAFF | TGTGCCAGCAGCTTGGTTGCGGTTTTGAACACTGAAGCTTTCTTT
. | . | TRBJ1-6 | TRBV3-1/TRBV3-2 | CASSQREGGSPLHF | TGTGCCAGCAGCCAACGGGAAGGGGGTTCACCCCTCCACTTT
. | TRBD2 | TRBJ2-1 | TRBV7-2 | CASSLDRTREFF | TGTGCCAGCAGCTTAGACCGGACTAGGGAGTTCTTC
few | TRBD1 | TRBJ2-7 | TRBV4-3 | CASSQVGTGDASYEQYF | TGCGCCAGCAGCCAAGTAGGGACAGGGGACGCATCATACGAGCAGTACTTC
. | . | TRBJ1-6 | TRBV9 | CASSAGPWVNNSPLHF | TGTGCCAGCAGCGCGGGACCTTGGGTTAATAATTCACCCCTCCACTTT
. | . | TRBJ1-1 | TRBV6-2/TRBV6-3 | CASSYGGRYTEAFF | TGTGCCAGCAGTTACGGCGGACGGTACACTGAAGCTTTCTTT
. | . | TRBJ2-2 | TRBV21-1 | CASSKRWTGPARELFF | TGTGCCAGCAGCAAAAGGTGGACAGGCCCTGCCAGGGAGCTGTTTTTT
few | . | TRBJ1-4 | TRBV5-1 | CASSSGQPNEKLFF | TGCGCCAGCAGCTCTGGACAGCCTAATGAAAAACTGTTTTTT
. | . | TRBJ2-1 | TRBV19 | CASSGTPGNEQFF | TGTGCCAGTAGCGGGACCCCGGGCAATGAGCAGTTCTTC
. | . | TRBJ1-2 | TRBV4-2 | CASSQDPGRVYTF | TGTGCCAGCAGCCAAGATCCAGGCAGGGTGTACACCTTC
. | TRBD1 | TRBJ1-5 | TRBV10-2 | CASRTGINQPQHF | TGCGCCAGCCGGACAGGGATCAATCAGCCCCAGCATTTT
. | . | TRBJ1-1 | TRBV11-3 | CASSLDQGNTEAFF | TGTGCCAGCAGCTTAGATCAAGGGAACACTGAAGCTTTCTTT
. | . | TRBJ2-2 | TRBV15 | CATSGRDSSGELFF | TGTGCCACCAGCGGAAGGGACTCCTCCGGGGAGCTGTTTTTT
. | . | TRBJ1-2 | TRBV6-5 | CASSYFGGGYTF | TGTGCCAGCAGTTACTTCGGGGGTGGCTACACCTTC
. | TRBD2 | TRBJ2-7 | TRBV28 | CASSLWDLAGGPGEQYF | TGTGCCAGCAGTTTATGGGATTTAGCGGGAGGGCCTGGGGAGCAGTACTTC
. | . | TRBJ2-3 | TRBV7-6 | CASSLIGSSTDTQYF | TGTGCCAGCAGCTTAATAGGGTCTAGCACAGATACGCAGTATTTT
. | TRBD2 | TRBJ2-3 | TRBV2 | CASRAGAQDTQYF | TGTGCCAGCAGAGCGGGAGCACAAGATACGCAGTATTTT